Sequencing of this TCR beta chain was carried out in a study of blood T cell repertoires in COVID-19. Overall study: COVID-19 samples, acute and convalescent, were from the United States, Italy and Spain.

As processed by the authors: The assay estimated nucleated cells by amplifying reference gene primers. TCRdb's copy holds only in-frame clones and misses some; the assay was immunoSEQ multiplex PCR. Clone size and V and J calls were adopted from that table, with D and trimming inferred from the DNA. The sample has 40,000 or so clones, around 89% seen once. This sequence was found in a human donor in a cohort sampled during active COVID-19. Sequencing used peripheral blood.

The CDR3 bases are TGTGCCAGCAGCTCAGCTACTAGCGGGGGGTTAGGAACCGGGGAGCTGTTTTTT. This gives the protein CASSSATSGGLGTGELFF. The V and J genes are TRBV7-2 and TRBJ2-2; 12 bases are shared with TRBD2. After removal of 4 bases from V and 5 bases from J, the junction contained 11 bases not matched to a gene. CDR3 length equals 18 residues. Germline lookup yields CDR1 SGHTA and CDR2 FQGNSA.